This entry describes one TCR beta chain. What it binds is unknown. A second roughly 7 to 11 cycle PCR used barcoded and J-beta primers. TCRdb recomputed calls from the 5' RACE reads with MiXCR, one row per CDR3 protein. The top ten clones hold roughly 30% of a sample with about 320,000 distinct CDR3 sequences, about 25% of them seen once. The sample originates from a study of blood T cells in healthy people across ages. Study-level findings and limits: Observed TCR beta diversity per million T cells went down as age went up. This fall followed a roughly linear course with age.

The CDR3 contains 17 residues. V was pared by 6 bases and J by 0 bases, with 18 bases between. Germline CDR1 is MNHEY and CDR2 is SMNVEV (reference sequence). This rearrangement joins TRBV27 to TRBJ1-5, with D possibly TRBD1 on 5 matching bases. This sequence was found in a woman between 65 and 79 years old in good health. Sequenced sample: blood. CDR3 nucleotides: TGTGCCAGCAGGACTTTTAGGGGCCCTAATAGCAATCAGCCCCAGCATTTT. Protein sequence: CASRTFRGPNSNQPQHF.